A single sample gave rise to the 10 T cell receptor beta chains below, sequenced in a study of cytomegalovirus exposure and HLA in healthy donors. Primers for the PCR totalled 60 Vbeta and 13 Jbeta. Clones were sequenced by immunoSEQ multiplex PCR, and TCRdb holds only the in-frame ones, with some missing. This table has around 140,000 clones, approximately 85% appearing once. Sequenced material: PBMCs. The source is a woman in her fifties or sixties in good health and CMV-seropositive.

This chain joins TRBV29-1 and TRBJ1-1; no clear D. The V gene lost 4 bases and the J gene lost 0 bases, with 9 bases spanning the gap. The CDR3 spans 13 residues. In germline, CDR1 is SQVTM, CDR2 ANQGSEA. This CDR3 reads CSVGGQLNTEAFF. Here the CDR3 DNA reads TGCAGCGTTGGAGGGCAGCTGAACACTGAAGCTTTCTTT.

The rearrangement uses TRBV2 and TRBJ2-7, with D tentatively TRBD2 (5 bases). V lost 11 bases to trimming and J lost 0 bases, with 17 bases between them. Germline V gene lookup returns CDR1 SNHLY and CDR2 FYNNEI. CDR3 length: 14 amino acids. CDR3: CAGQRTESSYEQYF. The CDR3 DNA reads as TGTGCCGGCCAGCGGACGGAGAGCTCCTACGAGCAGTACTTC.

This clone occurred a few times. The V call is TRBV9, the J call TRBJ2-1; no reliable D call. This CDR3 has 11 residues. V dropped 4 bases and J dropped 8 bases, with 7 bases sitting between them. Germline-derived CDR1 and CDR2 are SGDLS and YYNGEE. The CDR3, as DNA: TGTGCCAGCAGCACCGAGGATGAGCAGTTCTTC. This codes for CASSTEDEQFF.

This chain uses TRBV19 with TRBJ2-3, with 10 bases aligning to TRBD2. Germline-derived CDR1 and CDR2 are LNHDA and SQIVND (reference sequence). The CDR3 length is 16 residues. Losses at the gene ends were 4 bases for V and 4 bases for J; bases not matched to a gene: 8. The CDR3 DNA sequence: TGTGCCAGTAGTAAGCAAGCGGGAGGGGGGTCAGATACGCAGTATTTT. Translation gives CASSKQAGGGSDTQYF. The full variable domain, in which reference TRBV19 and TRBJ2-3 provide the parts outside the CDR3, is DGGITQSPKYLFRKEGQNVTLSCEQNLNHDAMYWYRQDPGQGLRLIYYSQIVNDFQKGDIAEGYSVSREKKESFPLTVTSAQKNPTAFYLCASSKQAGGGSDTQYFGPGTRLTVL.

This clone was seen just once. CDR3 coding DNA: TGCGCCAGCAGCTTGGATTCAGGGATGGGAACAGATACGCAGTATTTT. Its translation: CASSLDSGMGTDTQYF. The rearrangement uses TRBV5-1 and TRBJ2-3, with D possibly matching TRBD1 (5 bases). This CDR3 has 16 residues. V was shortened by 0 bases and J by 3 bases, with 14 bases between the two germline ends. Germline-derived CDR1 and CDR2 are SGHRS and YFSETQ.

As DNA, the CDR3 is TGTGCCAGCAGCGCGGGACAGGAACCCACTGAAGCTTTCTTT. Its protein product is CASSAGQEPTEAFF. The rearrangement links TRBV9 to TRBJ1-1; 8 nucleotides align to TRBD1. The length of the CDR3 is 14 residues. V lost 3 bases to trimming and J lost 4 bases; unmatched junction nucleotides: 5. Germline assignment: CDR1 SGDLS and CDR2 YYNGEE.

The chain joins TRBV13 to TRBJ2-5; D call uncertain. The last part of the DNA fits TRBJ2-7 better; the J call may be wrong. This CDR3 is built from 13 residues. CDR1 is PRHDT and CDR2 is FYEKMQ in the germline V gene (reference sequence). The CDR3 DNA is TGTGCCAGCAGCTTAGAGAGATCCTACGAGCAGTACTTC. It specifies CASSLERSYEQYF.

This rearrangement joins TRBV7-9 to TRBJ2-5, with a tentative D call TRBD2 (5 bases). Trimming left V 1 base short and J 2 bases short, with 8 bases between. The CDR3 consists of 14 residues. Germline V gene lookup returns CDR1 SEHNR and CDR2 FQNEAQ (reference sequence). CDR3 nucleotides: TGTGCCAGCAGCTTAGTGGGAGTTCAAGAGACCCAGTACTTC. Its translation is CASSLVGVQETQYF.

This clone was observed a single time. The chain carries TRBV7-9 and TRBJ2-3; D may be TRBD2 (6 bases). The ends were cut back, 5 bases at V and 1 base at J, with 13 bases in the middle. CDR3 length: 15 amino acids. CDR1 is SEHNR, CDR2 FQNEAQ, per germline (reference sequence). The CDR3 protein is CASSPGTGGTDTQYF. Here the CDR3 DNA reads TGTGCCAGCAGCCCTGGGACTGGCGGCACAGATACGCAGTATTTT.

The chain has TRBV28 and TRBJ2-1; 12 bases map to TRBD2. Looked up from germline, CDR1 is MDHEN and CDR2 is SYDVKM. V dropped 4 bases and J dropped 7; count of bases not matched to a gene: 5. The length of the CDR3 is 15 residues. This chain's CDR3 is CASSSGLAGRNEQFF. CDR3 bases: TGTGCCAGCAGTTCCGGACTAGCGGGACGGAATGAGCAGTTCTTC.